These 6 T cell receptor beta chains were all obtained from the same sample, sequenced in a study of control samples from healthy donors and cancer patients. Assay used: immunoSEQ multiplex PCR; TCRdb lists only in-frame clones, some missing. The sample contains about 60,000 clones, 90% of which appear only once. The source material was PBMCs. All receptors derive from a woman in her fifties or sixties with colorectal cancer.

This chain connects TRBV11-2 to TRBJ2-6; D is perhaps TRBD2 (5 bases). The ends were cut back, 4 bases at V and 2 bases at J, with 9 bases in the middle. In germline, CDR1 is SGHAT, CDR2 FQNNGV. CDR3 size: 15 residues. The CDR3: CASSSEGAGANVLTF. In nucleotides, the CDR3 is TGTGCCAGCAGCTCCGAGGGTGCTGGGGCCAACGTCCTGACTTTC.

The rearrangement links TRBV6-6 to TRBJ2-5; D remains ambiguous. There are 11 residues in the CDR3. Germline V gene sequence: CDR1 MNHNY, CDR2 SVGAGI (reference sequence). Trimming removed 8 bases from V and 5 bases from J, with 9 bases in between. Written as DNA, the CDR3 is TGTGCCAGCCTATTCGGGGAGACCCAGTACTTC. As protein: CASLFGETQYF.

This chain joins TRBV25-1 and TRBJ1-5; D gene uncertain. V dropped 7 bases and J dropped 9 bases, with 13 bases sitting between them. From germline, CDR1 is MGHDK and CDR2 SYGVNS. The CDR3 is 12 residues long. The CDR3 coding sequence is TGTGCCAGCAATCGACCCGGCGGGCCCCAGCATTTT. This gives the protein CASNRPGGPQHF.

The chain joins TRBV5-1 to TRBJ2-2; D may be TRBD1 (6 bases). The germline V gene has CDR1 SGHRS and CDR2 YFSETQ. The CDR3 length is 15 residues. V was trimmed by 4 bases and J by 0 bases, leaving 10 bases between them. The CDR3 DNA is TGCGCCAGCAGCCCGGACAGTACGAACACCGGGGAGCTGTTTTTT. It specifies CASSPDSTNTGELFF.

The DNA of the CDR3 is TGTGCCAGCAGTTACTCGATAGGACAAGTCACCGGGGAGCTGTTTTTT. It encodes CASSYSIGQVTGELFF. V is TRBV6-5 and J is TRBJ2-2, with a tentative D call TRBD1 (5 bases). This CDR3 comprises 16 residues. In germline, CDR1 is MNHEY, CDR2 SVGAGI. V lost 0 bases to trimming and J lost 4 bases, with 12 bases between them.

V and J are TRBV4-1 and TRBJ2-2; 7 bases agree with TRBD2. Germline V gene data show CDR1 as MGHRA and CDR2 as YSYEKL. The CDR3 runs 17 residues. Trimming took 0 bases from V and 7 from J; bases not matched to a gene: 11. The DNA for the CDR3 is TGCGCCAGCAGCCAAGATTCACGACGAGGGGAGGGCGGGGAGCTGTTTTTT. Its translation is CASSQDSRRGEGGELFF.